This passage covers 26 T cell receptor beta chains from one sample sequenced in a study of OX40 agonist ivuxolimab in advanced cancers. Repertoires were generated with immunoSEQ multiplex PCR, while TCRdb's copy carries only in-frame clones and drops some. Here the sample spans roughly 92,000 clones, 91% being singletons. The sequences come from CD4+ or CD8+ T cells sorted from blood, collected in a trial of the OX40 agonist ivuxolimab. The receptors shown here come from an adult with an advanced solid tumor such as melanoma, head and neck, liver or kidney cancer.

This chain uses TRBV7-8 with TRBJ1-1; the D gene is possibly TRBD1 (5 bases). Per the germline V gene, CDR1 is SGHVS and CDR2 is FQNEAQ. The CDR3 consists of 16 residues. Deletions cut 3 bases from V and 4 bases from J, with 18 bases between. The CDR3 bases are TGTGCCAGCAGCTTGGCTCCATGGGGGGTGGGCACTGAAGCTTTCTTT. Encoded protein: CASSLAPWGVGTEAFF.

In this sample, this clone turned up a few times. This sequence joins TRBV30 and TRBJ1-2; D not resolved. The germline CDR1 and CDR2 sequences are GTSNPN and SVGIG (reference sequence). The CDR3 is 14 residues long. V shed 0 bases and J shed 6 bases, with 14 bases lying between them. Written as DNA, the CDR3 is TGTGCCTGGAGTGTATGGCCCGCGGCGGATGGCTACACCTTC. Translating gives CAWSVWPAADGYTF.

V usage is TRBV7-9 and J usage is TRBJ2-5, with 7 bases aligning to TRBD2. The CDR3 sequence is 16 residues long. CDR1 is SEHNR, CDR2 FQNEAQ, per germline (reference sequence). J was trimmed by 5 bases and V by 2 bases; bases with no gene match: 11. The CDR3 loop is CASSLLGAGVEETQYF. CDR3 bases: TGTGCCAGCAGCTTACTAGGGGCGGGAGTTGAGGAGACCCAGTACTTC.

The chain is built from TRBV9 and TRBJ2-2, with 8 bases identical to TRBD2. Unmatched junction bases numbered 7, after V lost 3 bases and J lost 0 bases. CDR3 length: 17 amino acids. Germline lookup yields CDR1 SGDLS and CDR2 YYNGEE. The CDR3 protein is CASSAFLAGPNTGELFF. The CDR3 region has the DNA TGTGCCAGCAGCGCTTTCCTAGCGGGCCCGAACACCGGGGAGCTGTTTTTT.

The V gene is TRBV6-1, the J gene TRBJ2-7, with 8 bases aligning to TRBD1. Per germline, CDR1 MNHNS and CDR2 SASEGT. This CDR3 region has 14 residues. V lost 9 bases to trimming and J lost 3 bases; unmatched junction nucleotides: 10. The CDR3 DNA reads TGTGCCAGTGGTCTCAGGGGGCTCTTCTACGAGCAGTACTTC. Its translation: CASGLRGLFYEQYF.

The J gene is TRBJ2-6, the V gene TRBV5-4; no firm D call. The germline V gene has CDR1 SGHNT and CDR2 YYREEE (reference sequence). The CDR3 is made up of 16 amino acids. Trimming removed 0 bases from V and 2 bases from J, with 9 bases in between. In nucleotides, the CDR3 is TGTGCCAGCAGCTTGGTGGGCCTTCCTGGGGCCAACGTCCTGACTTTC. This sequence encodes CASSLVGLPGANVLTF.

The chain recombines TRBV25-1 with TRBJ1-2; D is unclear. V was clipped by 3 bases and J by 7 bases, with 18 bases between them. This CDR3 spans 15 amino acids. Germline values: CDR1 MGHDK, CDR2 SYGVNS. In nucleotides, the CDR3 is TGTGCCAGCAGTGATCTTACCGGGCCCAGGAGTGGCTACACCTTC. It is translated as CASSDLTGPRSGYTF.

This clone was detected only once. This chain uses TRBV5-6 with TRBJ2-3; D ambiguous. CDR3 size: 15 residues. Germline-derived CDR1 and CDR2 are SGHDT and YYEEEE. Trimming left V 2 bases short and J 1 base short, with 11 bases between. The CDR3 is CASSFPKGGTDTQYF. DNA of the CDR3: TGTGCCAGCAGCTTTCCTAAGGGCGGCACAGATACGCAGTATTTT.

The chain joins TRBV28 to TRBJ2-1; a weak D match, TRBD2 (5 bases). Trimming cost V 5 bases and J 5 bases, with 16 bases left between them. This CDR3 spans 15 amino acids. Germline CDR1 reads MDHEN; CDR2 reads SYDVKM. The CDR3 protein is CASSPTDSGDNEQFF. As DNA, the CDR3 is TGTGCCAGCAGTCCGACGGACTCCGGGGACAATGAGCAGTTCTTC.

The CDR3 sequence: CASSLRVVGEQYF. In DNA form, the CDR3 reads TGTGCCAGCAGTTTGCGTGTAGTGGGCGAGCAGTACTTC. The rearrangement uses TRBV28 and TRBJ2-7; D unclear. Per the germline V gene, CDR1 is MDHEN and CDR2 is SYDVKM. V lost 3 bases, J lost 6 bases, and 12 bases lay in between. The CDR3 has 13 residues. The full variable domain, its missing parts supplied by reference TRBV28 and TRBJ2-7, is DVKVTQSSRYLVKRTGEKVFLECVQDMDHENMFWYRQDPGLGLRLIYFSYDVKMKEKGDIPEGYSVSREKKERFSLILESASTNQTSMYLCASSLRVVGEQYFGPGTRLTVT.

Only a few counts were recorded for this clone. The chain recombines TRBV2 with TRBJ2-7, with TRBD1 as a possible D gene (6 bases). Trimming stripped 7 bases from V and 1 base from J, with 14 bases between. The germline V gene has CDR1 SNHLY and CDR2 FYNNEI. CDR3 length: 14 residues. The DNA for the CDR3 is TGTGCCAGCAAAAGGGGGAGCGGATCCTACGAGCAGTACTTC. Translated: CASKRGSGSYEQYF.

This clone was seen a handful of times. The J gene is TRBJ2-7, the V gene TRBV28; unclear D gene. The CDR3 covers 15 residues. Per germline, CDR1 MDHEN and CDR2 SYDVKM. Between the trimmed V and J ends, which lost 3 bases and 0 bases, there was a span of 12 bases. For the CDR3, the DNA is TGTGCCAGCAGTTTCGCGGTATCCTTCTCCTACGAGCAGTACTTC. It is translated as CASSFAVSFSYEQYF.

This chain connects TRBV4-1 to TRBJ2-3; TRBD2 matches at 10 bases. The germline V gene encodes CDR1 MGHRA and CDR2 YSYEKL. After removal of 0 bases from V and 0 bases from J, the junction contained 12 bases not matched to a gene. The CDR3 loop spans 20 amino acids. The CDR3 protein is CASSQEPSETSGPSTDTQYF. DNA of the CDR3: TGCGCCAGCAGCCAAGAACCCTCCGAGACTAGCGGGCCTAGCACAGATACGCAGTATTTT.

This chain links TRBV6-6 with TRBJ1-1; TRBD1 might be the D (6 bases). CDR1 and CDR2 from the germline V gene are MNHNY and SVGAGI (reference sequence). This CDR3 contains 13 residues. V was clipped by 8 bases and J by 5 bases, with 15 bases between them. The CDR3 DNA sequence: TGTGCCAGCCGGTTCCGGACAGAAACTGAAGCTTTCTTT. Its translation: CASRFRTETEAFF.

The chain has TRBV5-1 and TRBJ2-7, with D unresolved. The germline V gene has CDR1 SGHRS and CDR2 YFSETQ. The CDR3 is made up of 13 amino acids. The V end was cut by 4 bases, the J end by 4 bases, with 12 bases between. The CDR3 region has the DNA TGCGCCAGCAGCCACCACTATCTATACGAGCAGTACTTC. Translated, it gives CASSHHYLYEQYF.

The chain couples TRBV18 to TRBJ1-2, with no clear D. Germline V gives CDR1 KGHSH, CDR2 LQKENI. Trimming left V 2 bases short and J 1 base short, with 11 bases between. This CDR3 is 15 amino acids long. The CDR3 nucleotides are TGTGCCAGCTCACCAACGTTTTCATTTAACTATGGCTACACCTTC. Protein sequence: CASSPTFSFNYGYTF.

The V and J genes are TRBV7-8 and TRBJ2-5; no definite D call. This CDR3 is 16 amino acids long. Looked up from germline, CDR1 is SGHVS and CDR2 is FQNEAQ. The V and J ends lost 5 bases and 0 bases respectively, with 16 bases between them. The CDR3 nucleotides read TGTGCCAGCAGCCCTACCTCCCCGGGCCACCAAGAGACCCAGTACTTC. As protein: CASSPTSPGHQETQYF.

The chain recombines TRBV11-2 with TRBJ2-2; perhaps TRBD2 as D (5 bases). Germline V gene lookup returns CDR1 SGHAT and CDR2 FQNNGV. Between the trimmed V and J ends, which lost 2 bases and 6 bases, there was a span of 13 bases. The CDR3 covers 15 residues. CDR3 sequence (DNA): TGTGCCAGCAGCTTAAGGGAGAACTTTTCCGGGGAGCTGTTTTTT. It encodes CASSLRENFSGELFF. The complete variable domain, with remaining parts taken from reference TRBV11-2 and TRBJ2-2, reads EAGVAQSPRYKIIEKRQSVAFWCNPISGHATLYWYQQILGQGPKLLIQFQNNGVVDDSQLPKDRFSAERLKGVDSTLKIQPAKLEDSAVYLCASSLRENFSGELFFGEGSRLTVL.

CDR3 coding DNA: TGTGCCAGCAGCCCCGGGCTAGCGGGAGTTATCGGGACAGATACGCAGTATTTT. Translation gives CASSPGLAGVIGTDTQYF. This chain joins TRBV5-4 and TRBJ2-3; 10 nucleotides agree with TRBD2. This CDR3 is built from 18 residues. In germline, CDR1 is SGHNT, CDR2 YYREEE (reference sequence). Trimming at V came to 4 bases and at J to 3 bases, leaving 14 bases not matched to a gene.

The CDR3 loop reads CAIHGPAGDMNTEAFF. The DNA of the CDR3 is TGTGCCATACACGGGCCGGCAGGAGACATGAACACTGAAGCTTTCTTT. The V gene is TRBV27, the J gene TRBJ1-1; D unclear. The CDR3 covers 16 residues. CDR1 and CDR2 from the germline V gene are MNHEY and SMNVEV (reference sequence). Between the trimmed V and J ends, which lost 10 bases and 0 bases, there was a span of 21 bases.

The chain uses TRBV27 and TRBJ1-2; D unresolved. The V end lost 3 bases, the J end lost 7 bases, and 12 bases lay between the germline ends. Germline values: CDR1 MNHEY, CDR2 SMNVEV (reference sequence). The CDR3 runs to 13 residues. This chain's CDR3 is CASSFRGSGGYTF. The CDR3 DNA is TGTGCCAGCAGTTTCCGGGGTTCCGGTGGCTACACCTTC.

V and J are TRBV9 and TRBJ2-3; 10 bases agree with TRBD2. Trimming cost V 4 bases and J 6 bases; bases outside gene matches: 14. CDR3 size: 17 residues. Germline V gene lookup returns CDR1 SGDLS and CDR2 YYNGEE. The CDR3 loop reads CASSPGFLAGELDTQYF. In nucleotides, the CDR3 is TGTGCCAGCAGCCCAGGGTTCCTAGCGGGAGAGTTGGATACGCAGTATTTT.

The rearrangement links TRBV27 to TRBJ2-1, with 13 bases aligning to TRBD2. The V and J ends lost 11 bases and 1 base, in that order; junction bases with no gene match: 20. Germline lookup yields CDR1 MNHEY and CDR2 SMNVEV (reference sequence). The CDR3 contains 20 residues. CDR3 nucleotide sequence: TGTGCCTCCCAAAGGATGCCGGGACTAGCGGGAAGGGGGTCCTACAATGAGCAGTTCTTC. It encodes CASQRMPGLAGRGSYNEQFF.

The chain has TRBV4-2 and TRBJ2-7, with 12 bases that match TRBD2. J was trimmed by 3 bases and V by 4 bases; bases with no gene match: 10. The CDR3 is 17 residues long. CDR1 and CDR2 (germline): LGHNA, YNFKEQ. The DNA for the CDR3 is TGTGCCAGCAGCCTACGGACTAGCGGGGACCAGGGCTACGAGCAGTACTTC. It translates to CASSLRTSGDQGYEQYF.

This clone is a singleton in its sample. The rearrangement joins TRBV27 to TRBJ1-1; possibly TRBD1 for D (5 bases). V lost 6 bases and J lost 2, with 10 bases in between. The CDR3 runs 13 residues. Germline CDR1 MNHEY, CDR2 SMNVEV (reference sequence). The CDR3 region has the DNA TGTGCCAGCAGGACAGTATTCAACACTGAAGCTTTCTTT. This sequence encodes CASRTVFNTEAFF.

V and J are TRBV7-9 and TRBJ1-2; no reliable D call. CDR3 length: 11 residues. Germline CDR1 and CDR2: SEHNR and FQNEAQ (reference sequence). Trimming pared 4 bases from V and 8 bases from J, leaving 8 bases between. In DNA, the CDR3 is TGTGCCAGCAGCTCGGGAAGGGGCTACACCTTC. It encodes CASSSGRGYTF.